The 7 T cell receptor beta chains in this list originate from one sample, sequenced in a study of T cells after yellow fever vaccination. TCRdb passed the 5' RACE reads through MiXCR, listing each CDR3 protein once. The table records a few hundred thousand distinct CDR3 sequences, around 20% of them present only once. The sample consisted of PBMCs, taken before the yellow fever booster vaccination. The receptors were sampled from a man aged 18 to 29 who received the YFV17D yellow fever vaccine.

The chain is built from TRBV9 and TRBJ1-2, with TRBD1 identical over 7 bases. Germline assignment: CDR1 SGDLS and CDR2 YYNGEE. V lost 0 bases to trimming and J lost 3 bases; unmatched junction nucleotides: 8. The CDR3 runs to 16 residues. CDR3 amino acids: CASSVGLGQIDYGYTF. The CDR3 DNA sequence: TGTGCCAGCAGCGTAGGGTTGGGACAGATTGACTATGGCTACACCTTC.

This clonotype was seen at least ten times. The CDR3 DNA reads as TGTGCCAGCAACGACGTGGCCGTTGGAGGGACCCAGTACTTC. The encoded protein is CASNDVAVGGTQYF. V usage is TRBV7-6 and J usage is TRBJ2-5, with a tentative D call TRBD2 (5 bases). CDR1 SGHVS and CDR2 FNYEAQ come from the germline V gene. The germline V and J ends were trimmed by 7 bases and 7 bases, with 19 bases remaining between them. This CDR3 spans 14 amino acids.

This clonotype was observed a handful of times. The chain has TRBV6-5 and TRBJ2-7, with D perhaps matching TRBD1 (6 bases). Trimming left V 0 bases short and J 4 bases short, with 22 bases between. Germline V lookup: CDR1 MNHEY, CDR2 SVGAGI. The CDR3 runs to 18 residues. CDR3 DNA: TGTGCCAGCAGTTACTCAAATCCGGGACATCGTTCCTCGTACGAGCAGTACTTC. It translates to CASSYSNPGHRSSYEQYF.

The chain links TRBV6-4 to TRBJ2-7; 7 bases align to TRBD1. J lost 6 bases, V lost 4 bases, and 15 bases had no gene match. The CDR3 length is 16 residues. Germline CDR1 is MRHNA and CDR2 is SNTAGT. The chain's CDR3 is CASSGRPDRERGEQYF. The CDR3 region has the DNA TGTGCCAGCAGTGGCAGACCTGACAGGGAGAGGGGCGAGCAGTACTTC.

The genes are TRBV7-9 and TRBJ1-2; 7 nucleotides match TRBD1. The germline V gene has CDR1 SEHNR and CDR2 FQNEAQ (reference sequence). The CDR3 totals 13 residues. V was clipped by 6 bases and J by 8 bases; unmatched bases: 9. The chain's CDR3 is CASSTGQPSGYTF. The CDR3 DNA is TGTGCCAGCAGTACGGGACAGCCCTCAGGCTACACCTTC. The full variable domain, its missing parts supplied by reference TRBV7-9 and TRBJ1-2, is DTGVSQNPRHKITKRGQNVTFRCDPISEHNRLYWYRQTLGQGPEFLTYFQNEAQLEKSRLLSDRFSAERPKGSFSTLEIQRTEQGDSAMYLCASSTGQPSGYTFGSGTRLTVV.

This clonotype was seen only a few times. This sequence joins TRBV20-1 and TRBJ1-6; TRBD1 matches at 9 bases. V dropped 0 bases and J dropped 8; count of bases not matched to a gene: 11. CDR3 length equals 17 residues. Germline V CDR1 and CDR2: DFQATT, SNEGSKA (reference sequence). The CDR3 protein is CSAREADRGSFDSPLHF. Here the CDR3 DNA reads TGCAGTGCTAGAGAGGCGGACAGGGGATCTTTTGATTCACCCCTCCACTTT.

The V and J genes are TRBV14 and TRBJ2-7, with D possibly being TRBD2 (5 bases). The CDR3 length is 16 residues. Germline V gene data show CDR1 as SGHDN and CDR2 as FVKESK. The V and J ends lost 0 bases and 6 bases respectively, with 18 bases between them. The CDR3 DNA sequence: TGTGCCAGCAGCCAAGATGGTCTAGCCGAGCCCCCCGAGCAGTACGTC. It encodes CASSQDGLAEPPEQYV.